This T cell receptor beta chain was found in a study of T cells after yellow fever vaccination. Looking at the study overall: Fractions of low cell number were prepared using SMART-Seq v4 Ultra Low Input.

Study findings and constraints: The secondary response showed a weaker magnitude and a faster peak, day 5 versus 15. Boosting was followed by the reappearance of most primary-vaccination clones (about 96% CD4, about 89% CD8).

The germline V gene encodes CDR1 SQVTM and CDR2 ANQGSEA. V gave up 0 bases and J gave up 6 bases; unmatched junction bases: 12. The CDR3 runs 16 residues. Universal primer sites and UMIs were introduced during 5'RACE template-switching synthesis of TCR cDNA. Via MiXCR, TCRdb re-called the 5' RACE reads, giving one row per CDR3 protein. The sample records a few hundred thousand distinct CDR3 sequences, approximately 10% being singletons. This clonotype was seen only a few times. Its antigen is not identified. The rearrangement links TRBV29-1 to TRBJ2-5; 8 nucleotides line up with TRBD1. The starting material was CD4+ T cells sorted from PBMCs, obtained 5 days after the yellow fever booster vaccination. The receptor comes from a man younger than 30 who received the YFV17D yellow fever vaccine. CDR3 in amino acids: CSVEDRRRQGTKTQYF. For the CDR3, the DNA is TGCAGCGTTGAAGATAGGAGGAGACAGGGGACGAAGACCCAGTACTTC.